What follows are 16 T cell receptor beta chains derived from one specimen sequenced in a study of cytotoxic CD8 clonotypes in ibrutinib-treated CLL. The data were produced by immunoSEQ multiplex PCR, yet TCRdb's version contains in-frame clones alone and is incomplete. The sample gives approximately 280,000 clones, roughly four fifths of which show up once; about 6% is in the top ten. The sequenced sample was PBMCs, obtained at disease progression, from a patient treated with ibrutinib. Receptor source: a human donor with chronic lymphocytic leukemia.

The CDR3 nucleotides read TGCGCCAGCAGCTCAACTGTGAACACTGAAGCTTTCTTT. It yields the protein CASSSTVNTEAFF. J is TRBJ1-1 and V is TRBV5-1; D is ambiguous. The germline CDR1 and CDR2 sequences are SGHRS and YFSETQ. V dropped 3 bases and J dropped 0 bases, with 6 bases sitting between them. The CDR3 sequence is 13 residues long. Full variable domain (outside the CDR3, taken from reference TRBV5-1 and TRBJ1-1): KAGVTQTPRYLIKTRGQQVTLSCSPISGHRSVSWYQQTPGQGLQFLFEYFSETQRNKGNFPGRFSGRQFSNSRSEMNVSTLELGDSALYLCASSSTVNTEAFFGQGTRLTVV.

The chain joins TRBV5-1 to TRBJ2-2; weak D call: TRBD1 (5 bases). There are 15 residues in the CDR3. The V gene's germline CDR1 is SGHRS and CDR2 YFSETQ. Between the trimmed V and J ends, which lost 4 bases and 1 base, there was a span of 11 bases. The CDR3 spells CASSPITGNTGELFF. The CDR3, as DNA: TGCGCCAGCAGCCCGATCACAGGGAACACCGGGGAGCTGTTTTTT.

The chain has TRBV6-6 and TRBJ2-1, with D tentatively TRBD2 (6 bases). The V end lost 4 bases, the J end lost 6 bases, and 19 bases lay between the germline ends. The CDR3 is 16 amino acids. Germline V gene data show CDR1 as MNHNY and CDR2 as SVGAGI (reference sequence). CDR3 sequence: CASSWDSRSAPNEQFF. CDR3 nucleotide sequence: TGTGCCAGCAGTTGGGACTCAAGGAGTGCACCCAATGAGCAGTTCTTC.

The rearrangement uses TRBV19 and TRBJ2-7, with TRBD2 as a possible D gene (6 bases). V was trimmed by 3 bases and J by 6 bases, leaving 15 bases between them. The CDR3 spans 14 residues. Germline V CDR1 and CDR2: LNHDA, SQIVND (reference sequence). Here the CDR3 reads CASSIRSGGGEQYF. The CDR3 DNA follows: TGTGCCAGTAGTATCCGGAGTGGGGGAGGCGAGCAGTACTTC. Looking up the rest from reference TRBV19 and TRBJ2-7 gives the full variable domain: DGGITQSPKYLFRKEGQNVTLSCEQNLNHDAMYWYRQDPGQGLRLIYYSQIVNDFQKGDIAEGYSVSREKKESFPLTVTSAQKNPTAFYLCASSIRSGGGEQYFGPGTRLTVT.

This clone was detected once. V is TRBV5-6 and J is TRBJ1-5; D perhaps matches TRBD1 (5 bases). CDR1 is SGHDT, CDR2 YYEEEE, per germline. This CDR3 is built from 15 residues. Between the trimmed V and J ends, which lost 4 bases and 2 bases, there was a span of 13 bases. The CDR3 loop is CASSPHGGGNQPQHF. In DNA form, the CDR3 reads TGTGCCAGCAGCCCACACGGGGGTGGCAATCAGCCCCAGCATTTT.

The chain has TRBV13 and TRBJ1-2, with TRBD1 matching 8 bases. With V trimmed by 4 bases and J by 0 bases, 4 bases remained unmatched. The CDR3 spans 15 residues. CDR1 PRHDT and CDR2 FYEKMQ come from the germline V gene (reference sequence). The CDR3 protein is CASSSTGGANYGYTF. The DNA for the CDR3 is TGTGCCAGCAGCTCCACAGGGGGAGCTAACTATGGCTACACCTTC.

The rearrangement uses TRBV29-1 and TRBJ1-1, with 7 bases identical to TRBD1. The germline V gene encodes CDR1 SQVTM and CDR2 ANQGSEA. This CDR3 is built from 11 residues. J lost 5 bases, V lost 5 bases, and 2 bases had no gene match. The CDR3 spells CSVLQGTEAFF. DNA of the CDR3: TGCAGCGTTCTACAGGGGACTGAAGCTTTCTTT.

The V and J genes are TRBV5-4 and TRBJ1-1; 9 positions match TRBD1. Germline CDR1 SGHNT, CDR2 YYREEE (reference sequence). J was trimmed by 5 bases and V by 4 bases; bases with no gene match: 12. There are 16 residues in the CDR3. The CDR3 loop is CASSRPGTGLGTEAFF. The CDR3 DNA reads TGTGCCAGCAGCCGACCCGGGACAGGGCTGGGTACTGAAGCTTTCTTT.

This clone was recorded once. CDR3 amino acids: CASSVFSGDTDTQYF. The CDR3, as DNA: TGTGCCAGCAGCGTATTTAGCGGAGATACAGATACGCAGTATTTT. V usage is TRBV9 and J usage is TRBJ2-3; maybe TRBD2 (6 bases). Trimming took off 1 base at V and 3 bases at J, with 12 bases between the two ends. The germline V gene has CDR1 SGDLS and CDR2 YYNGEE. CDR3 length: 15 residues.

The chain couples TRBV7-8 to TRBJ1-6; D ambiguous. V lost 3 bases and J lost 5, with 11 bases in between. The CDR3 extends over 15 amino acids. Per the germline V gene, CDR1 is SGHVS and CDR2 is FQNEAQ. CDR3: CASSFAGNNNSPLHF. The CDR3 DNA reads TGTGCCAGCAGCTTTGCCGGGAATAATAATTCACCCCTCCACTTT.

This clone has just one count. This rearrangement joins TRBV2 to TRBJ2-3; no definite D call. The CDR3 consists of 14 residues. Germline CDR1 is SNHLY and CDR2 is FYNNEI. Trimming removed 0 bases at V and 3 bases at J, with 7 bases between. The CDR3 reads CASSEAFGTDTQYF. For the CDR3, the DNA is TGTGCCAGCAGTGAAGCTTTTGGAACAGATACGCAGTATTTT.

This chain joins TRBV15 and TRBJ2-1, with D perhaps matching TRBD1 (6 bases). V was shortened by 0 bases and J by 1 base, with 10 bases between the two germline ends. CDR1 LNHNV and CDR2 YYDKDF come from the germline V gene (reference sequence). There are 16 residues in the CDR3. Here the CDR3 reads CATSRERRGSYNEQFF. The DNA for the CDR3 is TGTGCCACCAGCAGAGAGCGCAGGGGATCCTACAATGAGCAGTTCTTC. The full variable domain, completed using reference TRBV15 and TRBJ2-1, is DAMVIQNPRYQVTQFGKPVTLSCSQTLNHNVMYWYQQKSSQAPKLLFHYYDKDFNNEADTPDNFQSRRPNTSFCFLDIRSPGLGDTAMYLCATSRERRGSYNEQFFGPGTRLTVL.

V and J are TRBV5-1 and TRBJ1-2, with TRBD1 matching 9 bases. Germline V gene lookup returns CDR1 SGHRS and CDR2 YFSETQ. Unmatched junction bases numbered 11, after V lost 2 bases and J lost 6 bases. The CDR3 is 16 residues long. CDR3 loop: CASSFKTGTGSDGYTF. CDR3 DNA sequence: TGCGCCAGCAGCTTTAAAACCGGGACAGGGTCTGATGGCTACACCTTC.

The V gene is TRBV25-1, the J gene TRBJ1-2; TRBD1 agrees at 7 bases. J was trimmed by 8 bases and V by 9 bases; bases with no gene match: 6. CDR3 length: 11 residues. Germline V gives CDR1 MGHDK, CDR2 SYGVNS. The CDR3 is CASRQGTGYTF. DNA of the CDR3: TGTGCCAGTCGACAGGGAACGGGCTACACCTTC.

The CDR3 loop reads CASSFSGREVYEQYF. In nucleotides, the CDR3 is TGTGCCAGCAGCTTTAGCGGGAGGGAGGTCTACGAGCAGTACTTC. The chain is built from TRBV7-9 and TRBJ2-7; the match to TRBD2 covers 11 bases. The CDR3 runs 15 residues. V lost 3 bases, J lost 3 bases, and 4 bases stayed unmatched. Germline assignment: CDR1 SEHNR and CDR2 FQNEAQ (reference sequence).

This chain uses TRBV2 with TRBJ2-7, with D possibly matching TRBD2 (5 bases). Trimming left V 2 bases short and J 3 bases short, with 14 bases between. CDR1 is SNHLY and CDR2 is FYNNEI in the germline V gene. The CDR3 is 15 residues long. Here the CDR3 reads CASSETLAIGYEQYF. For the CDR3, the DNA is TGTGCCAGCAGTGAAACTCTAGCCATTGGCTACGAGCAGTACTTC.